Listed below are T cell receptor beta chains from one sample, sequenced in a study of blood T cell repertoires in COVID-19. Some clones are missing from TCRdb's copy, which holds only in-frame ones; the method was immunoSEQ multiplex PCR. The data show hundreds of thousands of clones, about 88% seen once. Sequences were obtained from peripheral blood. These receptors were collected from a man between 65 and 80 years old with acute or convalescent COVID-19. The conserved cysteine and the conserved F or W are not part of the CDR3 here. The order of the fields is V gene, J gene, D gene, CDR3 protein. D genes are given only for firm matches.

TRBV29-1	TRBJ1-1	TRBD1	SVRGTVNTEAF
TRBV2	TRBJ2-2	TRBD1	ASSVVRTGNTGELF
TRBV7-6	TRBJ2-7	TRBD1	ASSLGQGFTYEQY
TRBV6-6	TRBJ1-2	-	ASSYADAGYGYT
TRBV28	TRBJ2-1	TRBD1	ASSLIDRGEQF
TRBV4-2	TRBJ2-2	-	ASSQEPQGTGELF
TRBV28	TRBJ1-1	-	ASSLYPSINTEAF
TRBV5-4	TRBJ1-1	TRBD1	ASSPTGGKNTEAF
TRBV7-8	TRBJ2-3	TRBD2	ASSSRRGVLTDTQY
TRBV7-6	TRBJ1-2	-	ASSLGQGGDGYT
TRBV19	TRBJ1-4	TRBD1	ASSRFRDRGNEKLF
TRBV6-5	TRBJ2-7	TRBD2	ASRPGTGGYEQY
TRBV28	TRBJ1-5	-	ASSLLGAFSNQPQH
TRBV4-3	TRBJ1-5	-	ASSRIVGEGPQH
TRBV20-1	TRBJ2-7	TRBD2	SASFPGGLSYEQY
TRBV2	TRBJ1-2	-	ASQQHGYT
TRBV2	TRBJ1-1	-	ASIRTGEGTEAF
TRBV6-6	TRBJ2-1	-	ASSYSDFSGNEQF
TRBV4-2	TRBJ2-7	TRBD1	ASSQEGQGASYEQY
TRBV5-6	TRBJ1-6	-	ASSFGRTLLFYNSPLH
TRBV29-1	TRBJ2-2	TRBD2	SVEQSSGSVFGELF
TRBV7-9	TRBJ1-3	TRBD1	ASSRDRGDGNTIY
TRBV10-2	TRBJ2-1	-	ASSRGSYNEQF
TRBV19	TRBJ1-5	-	ASSIDRYNQPQH
TRBV27	TRBJ1-5	-	ASSLHGRGGGQPQH
TRBV6-2/TRBV6-3	TRBJ2-5	TRBD1	ASSYRDRGTGETQY
TRBV19	TRBJ2-3	TRBD1	ASKEQGAGTQY
TRBV28	TRBJ2-1	TRBD2	ATMTGQLAGGTFPYNEQF
TRBV19	TRBJ2-1	TRBD2	ASSPLAGRYNEQF
TRBV7-9	TRBJ2-3	TRBD1	ASSSWDRDRTDTQY
TRBV13	TRBJ2-1	-	ASSPTGIRNNEQF
TRBV7-9	TRBJ1-2	TRBD1	ASSLDSGRGPGYT
TRBV5-5	TRBJ1-4	TRBD1	ASSLEPGTGTEKLF
TRBV28	TRBJ1-5	-	ASSLGGQSGNQPQH
TRBV5-1	TRBJ2-3	-	ASSPEVGRLSQY
TRBV28	TRBJ2-3	TRBD2	ASSQLSGGASGDTQY
TRBV19	TRBJ2-7	-	ASSQGRDKQY
TRBV16	TRBJ1-2	-	ASSQFNGYGYT
TRBV6-6	TRBJ2-5	TRBD2	ASSTQTSGYQETQY
TRBV9	TRBJ1-1	-	VSSVSQNTEAF
TRBV28	TRBJ1-2	TRBD1	ASSLGQAYYGYT
TRBV5-1	TRBJ2-5	TRBD2	ASSLVGLAVEETQY
TRBV4-3	TRBJ2-1	TRBD2	ASSHGLAGGGYNEQF
TRBV19	TRBJ2-5	TRBD1	ASTTGQGHQETQY
TRBV5-1	TRBJ2-7	-	ASSWGAGAGNEQY
TRBV6-5	TRBJ1-1	-	ASSNPLTEAF
TRBV4-3	TRBJ2-3	TRBD2	ASSQGGLASTDTQY
TRBV6-6	TRBJ2-2	-	ASSYSQQGTGELF
TRBV7-2	TRBJ2-7	TRBD2	ASSPLAGGPYEQY
TRBV15	TRBJ2-7	TRBD1	ATSRESQGAFYEQY
TRBV7-6	TRBJ2-5	TRBD1	ASSSGTGPGETQY
TRBV5-1	TRBJ2-7	TRBD1	ASSGTGYEQY
TRBV19	TRBJ1-2	-	ASSIGQAGYT
TRBV19	TRBJ2-5	TRBD2	ASGPSGGEETQY
TRBV2	TRBJ2-1	-	ASRSGRGASYNEQF